This TCR beta chain was identified during a study of T cells in Graves' hyperthyroidism and ophthalmopathy. V lost 6 bases to trimming and J lost 0 bases, with 6 bases between them. This CDR3 is 13 amino acids long. Germline CDR1 and CDR2: ENHRY and SYGVKD. Hyperthyroidism in the patients, aged 18 to 65, was newly diagnosed and under 2 months in duration. Fresh peripheral blood, roughly 9.6 ml, was the source of the PBMCs. The source material, RNA transcripts, was used to amplify TCR beta CDR3 regions. First-round RT-PCR targeting the TCR CDR3 was performed with the HTBI primer set. MiXCR, run by TCRdb on the multiplex PCR reads, gives a single entry per CDR3 protein. The sample carries about 560,000 distinct CDR3 sequences, approximately 15% recorded once. This clonotype appeared a few times.

This clonotype was obtained from a woman in her twenties or thirties with Graves' hyperthyroidism. This rearrangement joins TRBV10-3 to TRBJ1-5; D not resolved. The sequenced material came from blood. As DNA, the CDR3 is TGTGCCATCAGCGGAGTTAGCAATCAGCCCCAGCATTTT. Its translation: CAISGVSNQPQHF.